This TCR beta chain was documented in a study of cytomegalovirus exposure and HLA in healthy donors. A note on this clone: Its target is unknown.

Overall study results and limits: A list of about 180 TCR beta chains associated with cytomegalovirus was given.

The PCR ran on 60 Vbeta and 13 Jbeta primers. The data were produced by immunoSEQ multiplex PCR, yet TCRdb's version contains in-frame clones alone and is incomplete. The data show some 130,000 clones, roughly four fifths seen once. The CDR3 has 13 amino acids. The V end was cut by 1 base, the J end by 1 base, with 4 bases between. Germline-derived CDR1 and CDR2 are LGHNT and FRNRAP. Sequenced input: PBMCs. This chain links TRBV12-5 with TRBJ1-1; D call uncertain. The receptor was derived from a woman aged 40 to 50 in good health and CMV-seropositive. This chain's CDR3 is CASGLGQNTEAFF. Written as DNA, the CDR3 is TGTGCTAGTGGTTTGGGACAGAACACTGAAGCTTTCTTT. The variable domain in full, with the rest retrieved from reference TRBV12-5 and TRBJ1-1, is DARVTQTPRHKVTEMGQEVTMRCQPILGHNTVFWYRQTMMQGLELLAYFRNRAPLDDSGMPKDRFSAEMPDATLATLKIQPSEPRDSAVYFCASGLGQNTEAFFGQGTRLTVV.